The rows below give T cell receptor beta chains drawn from one sample of a study of spatial heterogeneity in lung cancer. MiXCR, applied by TCRdb to the 5' RACE reads, yields one record per CDR3 protein. The repertoire includes fewer than 20,000 distinct CDR3 sequences, 7% to 8% of them detected once, and 20% to 25% sits in the top ten. Sequences were derived from lung tumor tissue, sampled at surgery. The receptors originated from a female donor with early-stage non-small cell lung cancer. CDR3s include the opening cysteine and the closing phenylalanine or tryptophan. The order of the fields is D gene, V gene, clone size, J gene, CDR3 protein, CDR3 DNA. D genes are given only for firm matches. Rows may omit the clone size; those that give it use once, few, many or a size class.

.	TRBV12-3/TRBV12-4	.	TRBJ2-2	CASRIAGVGGELFF	TGTGCCAGCAGGATTGCAGGGGTAGGCGGGGAGCTGTTTTTT
.	TRBV28	many	TRBJ1-1	CASSLMGTEAFF	TGTGCCAGCAGTTTAATGGGGACTGAAGCTTTCTTT
TRBD2	TRBV7-2	.	TRBJ2-3	CASSSLAGGGDTQYF	TGTGCCAGCAGCTCATTAGCGGGGGGTGGAGATACGCAGTATTTT
TRBD1	TRBV7-9	.	TRBJ1-6	CASTHLTGGSNSPLHF	TGTGCCAGCACCCACTTAACAGGGGGGTCCAATTCACCCCTCCACTTT
.	TRBV20-1	medium-sized	TRBJ2-3	CSARKGRGFGGTDTQYF	TGCAGTGCTAGAAAGGGTCGGGGTTTTGGGGGCACAGATACGCAGTATTTT
.	TRBV3-1	many	TRBJ2-5	CASSHGIRAQYF	TGTGCCAGCAGCCACGGGATCCGGGCCCAGTACTTC
.	TRBV2	.	TRBJ1-1	CASSQDTANTEAFF	TGTGCCAGCAGTCAGGACACAGCGAACACTGAAGCTTTCTTT
TRBD1	TRBV19	many	TRBJ2-5	CASSTTGAGKTQYF	TGTGCCAGTAGTACGACAGGGGCCGGGAAGACCCAGTACTTC
TRBD2	TRBV12-3/TRBV12-4	many	TRBJ2-5	CASSSALAGRETQYF	TGTGCCAGCAGCTCCGCTCTAGCGGGGAGGGAGACCCAGTACTTC
.	TRBV5-4	.	TRBJ2-7	CASSLDVGRSYEQYF	TGTGCCAGCAGCTTGGATGTGGGAAGGTCCTACGAGCAGTACTTC
TRBD1	TRBV14	many	TRBJ2-5	CASSYRTGGGGTQYF	TGTGCCAGCAGCTACAGGACAGGGGGAGGTGGGACCCAGTACTTC
.	TRBV5-4	few	TRBJ2-6	CASSGRFYGANVLTF	TGTGCCAGCAGCGGTCGGTTTTATGGGGCCAACGTCCTGACTTTC
TRBD1	TRBV18	medium-sized	TRBJ2-7	CASSPTRLDRGLEQYF	TGTGCCAGCTCACCTACTAGATTGGACAGGGGGCTAGAGCAGTACTTC
TRBD2	TRBV6-5	few	TRBJ2-5	CASSYRGGASETQYF	TGTGCCAGCAGTTACCGCGGGGGGGCTTCGGAGACCCAGTACTTC
.	TRBV28	many	TRBJ2-7	CASSLPKGSEQYF	TGTGCCAGCAGTCTCCCCAAGGGATCCGAGCAGTACTTC
.	TRBV7-9	many	TRBJ1-1	CASSVTTAWGALF	TGTGCCAGCAGCGTAACCACCGCGTGGGGGGCCCTCTTT
TRBD1	TRBV6-1	many	TRBJ1-5	CASTNGYGQDPGQPQHF	TGTGCCAGCACGAACGGGTACGGACAGGACCCCGGGCAGCCCCAGCATTTT
.	TRBV29-1	many	TRBJ2-3	CSVEKAGLTDTQYF	TGCAGCGTTGAGAAGGCCGGACTCACAGATACGCAGTATTTT
.	TRBV6-2/TRBV6-3	medium-sized	TRBJ2-5	CASSYGETQYF	TGTGCCAGCAGTTACGGAGAGACCCAGTACTTC
.	TRBV2	many	TRBJ1-2	CASSGTIDYGYTF	TGTGCCAGCAGCGGGACGATAGACTATGGCTACACCTTC
TRBD2	TRBV7-2	many	TRBJ2-1	CASSRTSGGTYNEQFF	TGTGCCAGCAGCCGGACTAGCGGGGGGACGTACAATGAGCAGTTCTTC
TRBD2	TRBV2	medium-sized	TRBJ2-3	CASSEGGGSTDTQYF	TGTGCCAGCAGTGAAGGGGGGGGTAGCACAGATACGCAGTATTTT
.	TRBV20-1	many	TRBJ1-1	CSAGGGGRTEAFF	TGCAGTGCCGGAGGTGGGGGGCGTACTGAAGCTTTCTTT
.	TRBV6-2/TRBV6-3	medium-sized	TRBJ2-5	CASTQRVGGETQYF	TGTGCCAGCACCCAGCGGGTAGGGGGAGAGACCCAGTACTTC
.	TRBV18	.	TRBJ2-7	CASSLQVDGSEQHF	TGTGCCAGCTCATTACAGGTTGATGGCTCCGAGCAGCACTTC
.	TRBV20-1	many	TRBJ2-1	CSARASRALSYNEQFF	TGCAGTGCTAGAGCCTCTAGGGCTCTCTCCTACAATGAGCAGTTCTTC
.	TRBV7-2	few	TRBJ1-5	CASSLGGQLNQPQHF	TGTGCCAGCAGCTTAGGTGGACAGCTCAATCAGCCCCAGCATTTT
TRBD1	TRBV6-2/TRBV6-3	many	TRBJ1-2	CASRPGQDYGYTF	TGTGCCAGCAGACCGGGACAGGACTATGGCTACACCTTC
TRBD1	TRBV12-3/TRBV12-4	many	TRBJ2-7	CASSPGQGYEQYF	TGTGCCAGCAGTCCCGGACAGGGCTACGAGCAGTACTTC
.	TRBV20-1	.	TRBJ1-2	CSARALAVAQNYGYTF	TGCAGTGCTAGAGCCCTGGCTGTGGCACAAAACTATGGCTACACCTTC
.	TRBV19	many	TRBJ2-1	CASSIPPGPQFF	TGTGCCAGTAGTATACCCCCAGGGCCGCAGTTCTTC
.	TRBV7-6	few	TRBJ1-4	CASSSGPSLELFF	TGTGCCAGCAGCTCCGGTCCCAGCCTAGAGCTGTTTTTT
TRBD1	TRBV7-3	many	TRBJ1-1	CASSSLPLDRDHTEAFF	TGTGCCAGCAGCTCCCTGCCACTGGACAGGGATCACACTGAAGCTTTCTTT
TRBD1	TRBV29-1	.	TRBJ2-1	CSVVDRGLAGEQFF	TGCAGCGTGGTTGACAGGGGGTTGGCTGGTGAGCAGTTCTTC
.	TRBV5-1	few	TRBJ1-1	CASSLSVLNTEAFF	TGCGCCAGCAGCCTCTCCGTACTGAACACTGAAGCTTTCTTT
TRBD1	TRBV20-1	many	TRBJ2-7	CSASDRVREQYF	TGCAGTGCTTCGGACAGGGTAAGGGAGCAGTACTTC
TRBD1	TRBV18	many	TRBJ1-2	CASSQQGDYGYTF	TGTGCCAGCTCCCAACAGGGGGACTATGGCTACACCTTC
.	TRBV27	many	TRBJ2-1	CASSSRPSYNEQFF	TGTGCCAGCAGTTCCCGACCGAGCTACAATGAGCAGTTCTTC
.	TRBV7-8	.	TRBJ2-1	CASSLRGSSSYNEQFF	TGTGCCAGCAGCTTAAGAGGGAGTAGCTCCTACAATGAGCAGTTCTTC
.	TRBV29-1	many	TRBJ1-1	CSVRGGVMAFF	TGCAGCGTACGGGGAGGGGTTATGGCTTTCTTT
TRBD1	TRBV27	many	TRBJ2-7	CASSQTGKENEQYF	TGTGCCAGCAGCCAGACAGGGAAAGAAAACGAGCAGTACTTC
.	TRBV7-2	many	TRBJ2-7	CASSLDQFYEQYF	TGTGCCAGCAGCTTAGATCAGTTCTACGAGCAGTACTTC
TRBD2	TRBV4-3	many	TRBJ2-3	CASSQLAGAGDTQYF	TGCGCCAGCAGCCAATTAGCGGGGGCGGGAGATACGCAGTATTTT
.	TRBV7-8	.	TRBJ1-6	CASSPASYNSPLHF	TGTGCCAGCAGCCCCGCCTCCTATAATTCACCCCTCCACTTT
.	TRBV12-3/TRBV12-4	many	TRBJ1-2	CASTPGGGKGNGYTF	TGTGCCAGCACCCCGGGAGGGGGGAAAGGGAATGGCTACACCTTC
TRBD2	TRBV4-2	once	TRBJ2-5	CASSQDHTQRGYQETQYF	TGTGCCAGCAGCCAAGATCACACCCAGCGGGGCTACCAAGAGACCCAGTACTTC
.	TRBV18	many	TRBJ1-4	CASSPSHLGTNEKLFF	TGTGCCAGCTCACCGTCCCACCTAGGCACTAATGAAAAACTGTTTTTT
.	TRBV27	many	TRBJ2-3	CASSFQRASDTQYF	TGTGCCAGCAGTTTTCAGCGGGCGTCGGATACGCAGTATTTT
TRBD1	TRBV28	many	TRBJ1-5	CASVHRTGGGQPQHF	TGTGCCAGCGTCCACCGGACAGGGGGAGGACAGCCCCAGCATTTT
.	TRBV7-3	many	TRBJ2-5	CASSTHPGETQYF	TGTGCCAGCAGCACCCACCCGGGGGAGACCCAGTACTTC
.	TRBV5-1	many	TRBJ1-1	CASSLDRASLNTEAFF	TGCGCCAGCAGCTTGGATAGGGCCAGTCTGAACACTGAAGCTTTCTTT
.	TRBV7-2	few	TRBJ1-1	CASSLVPPSLVGPNTEAFF	TGTGCCAGCAGCTTAGTACCCCCCTCCCTGGTAGGCCCGAACACTGAAGCTTTCTTT